This TCR beta chain was found in a study of cytomegalovirus exposure and HLA in healthy donors. The PCR ran on 60 Vbeta and 13 Jbeta primers. TCRdb keeps only in-frame clones here, not all; method: immunoSEQ multiplex PCR. The sample records 100,000 to 120,000 clones, nearly 80% being singletons. The clonotype originates from a woman in her 30s in good health and CMV-seronegative. The sample was PBMCs.

The CDR3 DNA reads as TGTGCCAGCAGCCGCTCTAGCGGGAGTACCGATGAGCAGTTCTTC. Amino acid sequence: CASSRSSGSTDEQFF. This chain links TRBV7-3 with TRBJ2-1; 10 positions agree with TRBD2. This CDR3 has 15 amino acids. Trimming at V came to 5 bases and at J to 8 bases, leaving 9 bases not matched to a gene. CDR1 and CDR2 (germline): SGHTA, FQGTGA.